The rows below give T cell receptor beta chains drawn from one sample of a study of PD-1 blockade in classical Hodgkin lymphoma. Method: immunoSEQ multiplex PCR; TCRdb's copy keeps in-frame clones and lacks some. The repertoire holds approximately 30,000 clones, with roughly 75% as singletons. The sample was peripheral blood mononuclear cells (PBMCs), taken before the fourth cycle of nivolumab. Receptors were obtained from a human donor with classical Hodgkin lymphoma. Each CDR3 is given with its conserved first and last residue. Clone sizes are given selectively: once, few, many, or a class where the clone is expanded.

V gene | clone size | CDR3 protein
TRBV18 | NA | CASSPRGGHQPQHF
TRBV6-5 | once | CASSYSPGGGDNEQFF
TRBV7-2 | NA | CASSPRLVNSQETQYF
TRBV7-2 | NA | CASSFGKATGELFF
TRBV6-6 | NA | CASSYSIVPTYEQYF
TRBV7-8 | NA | CASRIFQGMSGELFF
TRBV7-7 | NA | CASSLGLAGPAETQYF
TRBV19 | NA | CASSIVNQPQHF
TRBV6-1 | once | CASSAVRNTEAFF
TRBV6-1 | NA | CAIETGSYEQYF
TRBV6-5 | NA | CASSYSGVTEAFF
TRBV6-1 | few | CASSPTQGADTQYF
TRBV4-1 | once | CASSQDLGGDLQKLFF
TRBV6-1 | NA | CASSEVFWGNTEAFF
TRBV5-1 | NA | CASSLEALTGELFF
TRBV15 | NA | CATSRDRQRQETQYF
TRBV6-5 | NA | CATRDNINNEQFF
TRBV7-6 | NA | CASSLATGGEQYF
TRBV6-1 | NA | CASSAGFATGNTIYF
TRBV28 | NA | CASSPFGPGLAIYLDTQYF
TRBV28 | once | CASSLAGSGYTF
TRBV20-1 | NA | CSARQADTQYF
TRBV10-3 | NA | CAISESLPGLAGNLGKNIQYF
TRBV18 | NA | CASSPDSLGGNEQFF
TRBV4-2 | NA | CASSTWTSGNEQFF
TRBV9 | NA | CASSAEFLYGYTF
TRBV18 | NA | CASSPLATGTDTQYF
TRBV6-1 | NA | CASSEKTSGSYEQYF
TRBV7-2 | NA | CASSAQGALGTEAFF
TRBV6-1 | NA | CASSEGGSGPYF
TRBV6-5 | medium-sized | CASSPLGGENEQFF
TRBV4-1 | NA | CASSQDRAGPYTDTQYF
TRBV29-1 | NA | CSVEEGQLPPLFVF
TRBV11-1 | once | CASSPRLGWNEQFF
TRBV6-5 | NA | CASSYSMSTGGETQYF
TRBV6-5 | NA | CASSYLPGGTETQYF
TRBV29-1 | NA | CSVGGTGYGYTF
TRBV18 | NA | CASSPPVEGQFF